The 19 T cell receptor beta chains below were found in one sample sequenced in a study of T-cell reconstitution after alpha-beta-depleted transplantation in children. Unique molecular identifiers tagged the TCRbeta library. TCRdb independently ran MiXCR on the PCR reads; one entry per CDR3 protein. The data contain roughly 120,000 distinct CDR3 sequences, approximately 10% of them singletons. The sequencing used PBMCs from the stem cell graft donor, collected from the stem cell graft. Receptors originate from a human donor who donated a stem cell graft to a child with acute lymphoblastic leukemia.

This clonotype was counted many times. The chain combines TRBV5-6 with TRBJ2-7; D remains ambiguous. Germline CDR1 SGHDT, CDR2 YYEEEE. V was shortened by 5 bases and J by 2 bases, with 14 bases between the two germline ends. This CDR3 is built from 14 residues. The CDR3 spells CASRIWARAYEQYF. CDR3 nucleotide sequence: TGTGCCAGCAGGATATGGGCCAGAGCCTACGAGCAGTACTTC.

This clonotype was seen only a few times. Given a much more abundant clone one base away, this may be a read error. This chain uses TRBV28 with TRBJ2-7; D is unresolved. The germline V gene encodes CDR1 MDHEN and CDR2 SYDVKM. Trimming took 2 bases from V and 0 from J, leaving 11 bases between them. CDR3 length: 15 residues. The CDR3 DNA sequence: TGTGCCAGCAGTTTAGGCGAGGCTAACTCCTACGAGCAGTACTTC. Translated, it gives CASSLGEANSYEQYF.

The sample holds a few counts of this clonotype. Since a much larger clone is just one base distant, this may be a read error. The chain couples TRBV27 to TRBJ1-2; D possibly corresponds to TRBD1 (5 bases). From germline, CDR1 is MNHEY and CDR2 SMNVEV (reference sequence). The CDR3 sequence is 13 residues long. The CDR3 protein is CASGLGVGTGYTF. In nucleotides, the CDR3 is TGTGCCAGCGGTTTAGGGGTAGGGACTGGCTACACCTTC.

Note on this clonotype: One base away lies a much larger clone, so this may be a sequencing read error. The chain joins TRBV2 to TRBJ2-7, with a tentative D call TRBD1 (6 bases). This CDR3 is 12 amino acids long. Germline V gene data show CDR1 as SNHLY and CDR2 as FYNNEI. The CDR3 coding sequence is TGTGCCAGCAGCTACAGGGAAGGCGAGCATTACTTC. Amino acid sequence: CASSYREGEHYF. Complete variable domain (other parts from reference TRBV2 and TRBJ2-7): EPEVTQTPSHQVTQMGQEVILRCVPISNHLYFYWYRQILGQKVEFLVSFYNNEISEKSEIFDDQFSVERPDGSNFTLKIRSTKLEDSAMYFCASSYREGEHYFGPGTRLTVT.

In its sample, this clonotype was seen many times. V usage is TRBV12-3 or TRBV12-4 and J usage is TRBJ2-3; D is ambiguous. The CDR3 runs 14 residues. V gave up 3 bases and J gave up 2 bases, with 9 bases separating them. The CDR3 coding sequence is TGTGCCAGCAGTTTCTCAGGTGACACAGATACGCAGTATTTT. Translated: CASSFSGDTDTQYF.

This clonotype was recorded at least ten times. J is TRBJ1-2 and V is TRBV6-5, with 7 bases fitting TRBD1. V lost 1 base and J lost 8; bases outside the gene matches: 4. Germline assignment: CDR1 MNHEY and CDR2 SVGAGI. CDR3 length equals 13 residues. CDR3 sequence reads: CASSYFQGGGYTF. The CDR3 nucleotides are TGTGCCAGCAGTTACTTCCAGGGGGGCGGCTACACCTTC.

This clonotype was recorded many times. The rearrangement uses TRBV9 and TRBJ2-7; D possibly corresponds to TRBD2 (5 bases). The length of the CDR3 is 15 residues. V lost 4 bases and J 4 bases, leaving 18 bases between the germline ends. CDR1 SGDLS and CDR2 YYNGEE come from the germline V gene. The CDR3 DNA follows: TGTGCCAGCAGCCCCGAGGCGGGCGGTAGGTACGAGCAGTACTTC. Its translation is CASSPEAGGRYEQYF.

This clonotype was seen many times. The rearrangement joins TRBV25-1 to TRBJ2-1, with 9 bases aligning to TRBD2. The CDR3 totals 18 residues. With V trimmed by 3 bases and J by 4 bases, 13 bases remained unmatched. CDR1 MGHDK and CDR2 SYGVNS come from the germline V gene. The CDR3: CASSDPFSVAGEYNEQFF. Here the CDR3 DNA reads TGTGCCAGCAGTGACCCCTTCTCGGTAGCGGGAGAATACAATGAGCAGTTCTTC. Supplemented by reference TRBV25-1 and TRBJ2-1, the full variable domain reads EADIYQTPRYLVIGTGKKITLECSQTMGHDKMYWYQQDPGMELHLIHYSYGVNSTEKGDLSSESTVSRIRTEHFPLTLESARPSHTSQYLCASSDPFSVAGEYNEQFFGPGTRLTVL.

This clonotype was recorded at least ten times. V and J are TRBV20-1 and TRBJ1-6; TRBD1 matches 9 bases. The V and J ends lost 5 bases and 7 bases, in that order; junction bases with no gene match: 6. This CDR3 spans 14 amino acids. Germline CDR1 reads DFQATT; CDR2 reads SNEGSKA (reference sequence). Here the CDR3 reads CSAVDRGSNSPLHF. The CDR3 region has the DNA TGCAGTGCTGTGGACAGGGGTTCCAATTCACCCCTCCACTTT.

This clonotype was observed at least ten times. The chain combines TRBV20-1 with TRBJ2-2; D possibly corresponds to TRBD2 (5 bases). Trimming removed 4 bases at V and 4 bases at J, with 13 bases between. The CDR3 is 14 amino acids. Germline CDR1 DFQATT, CDR2 SNEGSKA (reference sequence). CDR3 DNA sequence: TGCAGTGCTAAGACCGGGGTGCGCACCGGGGAGCTGTTTTTT. It yields the protein CSAKTGVRTGELFF.

This clonotype was counted at least ten times. The chain uses TRBV10-3 and TRBJ2-5; TRBD1 matches at 11 bases. Germline CDR1 and CDR2: ENHRY and SYGVKD. V shed 5 bases and J 3 bases; nucleotides not matched to a gene: 5. The CDR3 runs 15 residues. The CDR3 DNA follows: TGTGCCATCAGTTCCGGGACAGGGGGTGAAGAGACCCAGTACTTC. Its protein is CAISSGTGGEETQYF.

This clonotype has a count of ten or more. The genes are TRBV12-3 or TRBV12-4 and TRBJ1-4; D not certain. The CDR3 spans 14 residues. The germline V and J ends were trimmed by 6 bases and 0 bases, with 8 bases remaining between them. The CDR3 DNA is TGTGCCAGCAGCCTAGGACCAACTAATGAAAAACTGTTTTTT. Encoded protein: CASSLGPTNEKLFF.

This clonotype occurred many times. V usage is TRBV20-1 and J usage is TRBJ2-1, with 8 bases fitting TRBD2. V lost 3 bases to trimming and J lost 0 bases; unmatched junction nucleotides: 13. The CDR3 loop spans 18 amino acids. Germline lookup yields CDR1 DFQATT and CDR2 SNEGSKA (reference sequence). CDR3 sequence (DNA): TGCAGTGCTAGTCATGGAGCGGGAGCGTCCCTCTCCTACAATGAGCAGTTCTTC. Encoded protein: CSASHGAGASLSYNEQFF.

There are many counts of this clonotype. This rearrangement joins TRBV20-1 to TRBJ1-2; tentatively, D is TRBD1 (6 bases). CDR1 is DFQATT and CDR2 is SNEGSKA in the germline V gene (reference sequence). V lost 6 bases, J lost 5 bases, and 19 bases lay in between. The CDR3 covers 14 residues. The CDR3 DNA follows: TGCAGTGCCAAGGGGGGCGGGGAGGAGTATGGCTACACCTTC. Translated, it gives CSAKGGGEEYGYTF.

This clonotype was seen ten or more times. The chain recombines TRBV29-1 with TRBJ2-2, with 10 bases identical to TRBD1. This CDR3 is built from 16 residues. V lost 6 bases to trimming and J lost 5 bases; unmatched junction nucleotides: 12. Looked up from germline, CDR1 is SQVTM and CDR2 is ANQGSEA. In nucleotides, the CDR3 is TGCAGCGTCATGGCCTCCGGACAGGGGGTTACCGGGGAGCTGTTTTTT. It yields the protein CSVMASGQGVTGELFF.

This clonotype was seen repeatedly, ten times or more. V is TRBV5-1 and J is TRBJ2-3; 11 bases are shared with TRBD2. J lost 4 bases, V lost 0 bases, and 1 base had no gene match. The CDR3 sequence is 15 residues long. CDR1 is SGHRS and CDR2 is YFSETQ in the germline V gene. The CDR3 is CASSLVTSGADTQYF. The CDR3 coding sequence is TGCGCCAGCAGCTTGGTGACTAGCGGGGCAGATACGCAGTATTTT.

Worth noting for this clonotype: A much larger clone lies one base from this, so it may be a read error. This chain connects TRBV4-3 to TRBJ1-4; possible D gene TRBD1, 6 bases. V was clipped by 0 bases and J by 12 bases, with 14 bases between them. CDR1 is LGHNA and CDR2 is YSLEER in the germline V gene. This CDR3 spans 14 amino acids. DNA for the CDR3: TGCGCCAGCAGCCAAGAAGAGGGCAGGGGTGAACTGTTTTTT. Protein product: CASSQEEGRGELFF.

This clonotype was recorded many times. V is TRBV12-3 or TRBV12-4 and J is TRBJ2-1, with D perhaps assigned TRBD1 or TRBD2 (5 bases each). This CDR3 is 17 amino acids long. The ends were cut back, 0 bases at V and 5 bases at J, with 17 bases in the middle. The CDR3 sequence: CASSLARKSQGDNEQFF. The CDR3 bases are TGTGCCAGCAGTTTAGCGAGAAAAAGTCAGGGAGACAATGAGCAGTTCTTC.

This clonotype occurred many times. The rearrangement uses TRBV9 and TRBJ1-1, with a weak D call TRBD1 (5 bases). The germline CDR1 and CDR2 sequences are SGDLS and YYNGEE. V dropped 3 bases and J dropped 8 bases, with 23 bases sitting between them. The CDR3 spans 16 residues. CDR3 sequence: CASSAAARGRTIEAFF. CDR3 nucleotide sequence: TGTGCCAGCAGCGCCGCCGCAAGGGGCAGGACCATAGAAGCTTTCTTT.